The present T cell receptor (beta chain) was sequenced within a study of T cells expressing NK-cell markers. For the study at large: Investigators obtained TCR beta repertoires from sorted CD3+CD56+NKG2C+, CD3+CD56+NKG2C- and CD3+CD56-NKG2C+ T cells.

About this clonotype itself: Its antigen is as yet unknown.

General study points: Among four donors, these clonotypes also ranked first in the CD3+CD56-NKG2C+ fraction. HCMV specificity of the expanded NKG2C+ T cell clones stayed unclear.

CDR3 length equals 14 residues. The authors made TCR beta cDNA libraries by 5'RACE template switching. This switching added a universal primer site and UMIs. TCRdb re-called the 5' RACE reads and shows each CDR3 protein once, DNA omitted. The sample holds 250,000 to 300,000 distinct CDR3 sequences. Sequenced material: blood T cells: a sorted CD56 or NKG2C T cell subset, CD4+ or CD8+ T cells, or bulk PBMC T cells (not recorded which). This TCR came from a woman between 18 and 70 years old in good health. This chain uses TRBV12-3 or TRBV12-4 with TRBJ1-3. The CDR3 sequence is CASSLDRPGNTIYF.